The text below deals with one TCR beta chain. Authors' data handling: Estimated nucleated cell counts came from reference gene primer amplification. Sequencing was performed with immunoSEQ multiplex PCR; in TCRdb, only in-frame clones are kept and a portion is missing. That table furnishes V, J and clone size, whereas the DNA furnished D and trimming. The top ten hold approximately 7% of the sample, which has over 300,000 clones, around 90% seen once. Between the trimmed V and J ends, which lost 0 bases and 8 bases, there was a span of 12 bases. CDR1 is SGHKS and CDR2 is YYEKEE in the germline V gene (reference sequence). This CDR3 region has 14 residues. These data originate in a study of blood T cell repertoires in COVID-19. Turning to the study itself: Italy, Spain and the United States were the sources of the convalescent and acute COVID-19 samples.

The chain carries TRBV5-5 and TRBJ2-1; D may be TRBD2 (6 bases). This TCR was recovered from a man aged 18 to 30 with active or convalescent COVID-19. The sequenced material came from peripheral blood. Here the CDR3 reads CASSLAAGTYEQFF. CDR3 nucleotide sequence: TGTGCCAGCAGCTTGGCTGCGGGGACCTATGAGCAGTTCTTC. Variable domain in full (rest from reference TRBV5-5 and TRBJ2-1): DAGVTQSPTHLIKTRGQQVTLRCSPISGHKSVSWYQQVLGQGPQFIFQYYEKEERGRGNFPDRFSARQFPNYSSELNVNALLLGDSALYLCASSLAAGTYEQFFGPGTRLTVL.